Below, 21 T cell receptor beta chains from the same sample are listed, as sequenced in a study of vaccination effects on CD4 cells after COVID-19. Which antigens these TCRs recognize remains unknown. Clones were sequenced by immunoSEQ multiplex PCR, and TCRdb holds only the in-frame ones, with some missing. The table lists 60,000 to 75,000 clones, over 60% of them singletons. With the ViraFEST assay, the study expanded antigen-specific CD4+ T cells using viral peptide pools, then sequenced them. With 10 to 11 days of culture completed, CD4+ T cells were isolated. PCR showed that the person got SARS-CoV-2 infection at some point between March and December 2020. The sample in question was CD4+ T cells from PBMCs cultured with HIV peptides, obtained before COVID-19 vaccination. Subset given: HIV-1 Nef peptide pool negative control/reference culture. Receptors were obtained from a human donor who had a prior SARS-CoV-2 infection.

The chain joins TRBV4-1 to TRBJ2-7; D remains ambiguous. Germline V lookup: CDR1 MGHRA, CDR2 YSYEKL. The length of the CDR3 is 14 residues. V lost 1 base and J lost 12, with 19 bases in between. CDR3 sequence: CASSQVALSSFRYF. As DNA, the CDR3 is TGCGCCAGCAGCCAAGTCGCCCTATCTTCCTTCCGGTACTTC.

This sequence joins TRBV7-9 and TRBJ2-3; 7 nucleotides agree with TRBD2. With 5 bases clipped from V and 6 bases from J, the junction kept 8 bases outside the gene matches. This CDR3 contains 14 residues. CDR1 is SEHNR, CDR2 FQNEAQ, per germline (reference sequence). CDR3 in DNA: TGTGCCAGCAGCCCGGGACTACCCGTGGATACGCAGTATTTT. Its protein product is CASSPGLPVDTQYF.

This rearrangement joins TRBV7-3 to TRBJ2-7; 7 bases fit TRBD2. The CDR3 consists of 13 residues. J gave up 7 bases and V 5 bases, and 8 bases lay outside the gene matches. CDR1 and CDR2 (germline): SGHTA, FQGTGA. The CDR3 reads CASSATGLREQYF. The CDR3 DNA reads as TGTGCCAGCAGCGCGACGGGACTACGGGAGCAGTACTTC.

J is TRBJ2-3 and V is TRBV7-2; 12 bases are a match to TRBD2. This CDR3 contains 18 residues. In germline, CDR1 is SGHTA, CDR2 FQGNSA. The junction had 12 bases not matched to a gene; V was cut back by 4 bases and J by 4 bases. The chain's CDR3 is CASSSPSGRVGLSDTQYF. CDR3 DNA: TGTGCCAGCAGCTCCCCTAGCGGGAGGGTTGGGCTGTCAGATACGCAGTATTTT.

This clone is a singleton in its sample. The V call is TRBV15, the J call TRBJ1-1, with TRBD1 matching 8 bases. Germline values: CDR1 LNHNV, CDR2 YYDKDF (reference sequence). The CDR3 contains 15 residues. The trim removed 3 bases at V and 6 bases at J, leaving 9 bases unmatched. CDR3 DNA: TGTGCCACCAGCAGGCGGACAGGGTTAATTCCTGAAGCTTTCTTT. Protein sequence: CATSRRTGLIPEAFF.

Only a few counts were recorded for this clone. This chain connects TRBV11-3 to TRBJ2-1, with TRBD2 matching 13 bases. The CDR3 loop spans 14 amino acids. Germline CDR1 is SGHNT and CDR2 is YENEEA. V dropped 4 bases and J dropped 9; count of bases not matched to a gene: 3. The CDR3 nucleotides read TGTGCCAGCAGCTCAGGACTAGCGGGAGCTGAGCAGTTCTTC. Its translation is CASSSGLAGAEQFF.

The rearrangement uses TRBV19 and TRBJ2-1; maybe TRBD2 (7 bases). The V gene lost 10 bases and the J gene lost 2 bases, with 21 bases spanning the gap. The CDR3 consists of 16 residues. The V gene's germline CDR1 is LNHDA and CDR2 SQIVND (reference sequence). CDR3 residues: CATRLRGLEAYNEQFF. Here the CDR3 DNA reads TGTGCCACCCGCCTGCGGGGGCTAGAAGCCTACAATGAGCAGTTCTTC.

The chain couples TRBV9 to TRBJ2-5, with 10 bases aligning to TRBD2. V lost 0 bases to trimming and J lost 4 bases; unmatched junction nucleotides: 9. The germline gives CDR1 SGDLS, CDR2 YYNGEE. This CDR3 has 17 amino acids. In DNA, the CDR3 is TGTGCCAGCAGCGTAGGGGTGGCTAGCGGGGGTATAGAGACCCAGTACTTC. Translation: CASSVGVASGGIETQYF.

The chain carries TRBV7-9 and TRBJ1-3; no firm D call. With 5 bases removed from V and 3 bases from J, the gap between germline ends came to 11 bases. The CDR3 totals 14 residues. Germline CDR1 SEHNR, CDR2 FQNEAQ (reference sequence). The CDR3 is CASSPTYLGNTIYF. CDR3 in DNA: TGTGCCAGCAGCCCGACCTACCTTGGAAACACCATATATTTT.

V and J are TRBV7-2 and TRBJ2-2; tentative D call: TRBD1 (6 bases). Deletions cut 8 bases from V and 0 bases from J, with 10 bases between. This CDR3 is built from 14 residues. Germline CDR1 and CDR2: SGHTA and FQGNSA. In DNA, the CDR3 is TGTGCCAGCCTCCGGACAGCGAACACCGGGGAGCTGTTTTTT. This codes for CASLRTANTGELFF. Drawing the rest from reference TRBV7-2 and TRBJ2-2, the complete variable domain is GAGVSQSPSNKVTEKGKDVELRCDPISGHTALYWYRQSLGQGLEFLIYFQGNSAPDKSGLPSDRFSAERTGGSVSTLTIQRTQQEDSAVYLCASLRTANTGELFFGEGSRLTVL.

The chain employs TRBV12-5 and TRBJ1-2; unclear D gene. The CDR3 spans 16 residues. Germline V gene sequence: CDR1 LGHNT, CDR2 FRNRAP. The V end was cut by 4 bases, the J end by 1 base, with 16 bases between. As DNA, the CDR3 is TGTGCTAGTGGTTCATCCTATCGCGTCCTTAACTATGGCTACACCTTC. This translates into CASGSSYRVLNYGYTF.

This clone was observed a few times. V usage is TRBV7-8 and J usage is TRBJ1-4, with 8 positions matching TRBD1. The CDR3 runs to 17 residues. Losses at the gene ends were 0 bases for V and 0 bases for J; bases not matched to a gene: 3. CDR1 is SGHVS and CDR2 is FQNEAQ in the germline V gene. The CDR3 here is CASSLAWTGTTNEKLFF. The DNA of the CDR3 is TGTGCCAGCAGCTTAGCGTGGACAGGGACAACTAATGAAAAACTGTTTTTT.

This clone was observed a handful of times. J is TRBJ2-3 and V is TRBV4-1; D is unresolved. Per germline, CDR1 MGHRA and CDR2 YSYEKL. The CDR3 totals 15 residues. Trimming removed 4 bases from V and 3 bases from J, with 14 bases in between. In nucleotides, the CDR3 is TGCGCCAGCAGCCTGGACCCAACTGCGACAGATACGCAGTATTTT. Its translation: CASSLDPTATDTQYF.

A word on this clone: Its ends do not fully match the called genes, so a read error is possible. Here the CDR3 reads CASSEARGYTEQFF. For the CDR3, the DNA is TGTGCCAGCAGTGAAGCCAGGGGGTACACTGAGCAGTTCTTC. The chain combines TRBV2 with TRBJ2-1; 7 bases match TRBD1. In germline, CDR1 is SNHLY, CDR2 FYNNEI. The length of the CDR3 is 14 residues.

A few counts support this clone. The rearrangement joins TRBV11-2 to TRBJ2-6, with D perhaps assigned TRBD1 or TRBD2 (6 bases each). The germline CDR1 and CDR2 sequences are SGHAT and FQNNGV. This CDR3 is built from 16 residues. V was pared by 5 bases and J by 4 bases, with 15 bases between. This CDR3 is CASSPLRGAGANVLTF. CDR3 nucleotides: TGTGCCAGCAGCCCACTTAGGGGGGCCGGGGCCAACGTCCTGACTTTC.

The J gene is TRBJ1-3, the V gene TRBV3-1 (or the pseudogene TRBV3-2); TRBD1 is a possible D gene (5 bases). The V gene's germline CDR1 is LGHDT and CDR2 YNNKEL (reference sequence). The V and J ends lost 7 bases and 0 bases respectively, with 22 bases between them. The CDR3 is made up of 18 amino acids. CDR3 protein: CASTDAWQGESSGNTIYF. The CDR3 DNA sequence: TGTGCCAGCACCGACGCTTGGCAGGGCGAAAGCTCTGGAAACACCATATATTTT.

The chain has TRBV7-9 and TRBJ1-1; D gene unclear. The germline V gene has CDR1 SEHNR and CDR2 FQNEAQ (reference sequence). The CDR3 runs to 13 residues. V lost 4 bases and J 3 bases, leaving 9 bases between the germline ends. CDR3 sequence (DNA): TGTGCCAGCAGCTGGGATGGGCACACTGAAGCTTTCTTT. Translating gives CASSWDGHTEAFF.

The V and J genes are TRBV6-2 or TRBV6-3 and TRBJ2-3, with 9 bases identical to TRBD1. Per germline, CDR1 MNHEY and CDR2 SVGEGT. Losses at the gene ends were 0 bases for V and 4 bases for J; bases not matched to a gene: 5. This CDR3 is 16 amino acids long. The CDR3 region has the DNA TGTGCCAGCAGTTACTCGATAGACAGGGGGGCAGATACGCAGTATTTT. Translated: CASSYSIDRGADTQYF.

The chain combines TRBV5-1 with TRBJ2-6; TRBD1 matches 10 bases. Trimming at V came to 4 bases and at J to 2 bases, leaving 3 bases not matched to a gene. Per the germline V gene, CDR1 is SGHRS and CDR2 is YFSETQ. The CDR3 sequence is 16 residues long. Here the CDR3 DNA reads TGCGCCAGCAGCCTAGGGACAGGGGCTGGGGCCAACGTCCTGACTTTC. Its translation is CASSLGTGAGANVLTF. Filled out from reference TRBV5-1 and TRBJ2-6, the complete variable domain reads KAGVTQTPRYLIKTRGQQVTLSCSPISGHRSVSWYQQTPGQGLQFLFEYFSETQRNKGNFPGRFSGRQFSNSRSEMNVSTLELGDSALYLCASSLGTGAGANVLTFGAGSRLTVL.

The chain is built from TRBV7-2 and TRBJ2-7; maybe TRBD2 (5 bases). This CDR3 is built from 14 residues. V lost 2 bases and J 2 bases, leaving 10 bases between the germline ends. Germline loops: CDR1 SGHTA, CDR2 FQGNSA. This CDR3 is CASSLLAWTYEQYF. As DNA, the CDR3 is TGTGCCAGCAGCTTACTAGCCTGGACCTACGAGCAGTACTTC.

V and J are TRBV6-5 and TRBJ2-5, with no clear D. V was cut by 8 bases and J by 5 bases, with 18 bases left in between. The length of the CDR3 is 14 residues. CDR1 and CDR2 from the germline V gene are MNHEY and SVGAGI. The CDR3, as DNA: TGTGCCAGCGGGATGAGGTGGTTTTGGGAGACCCAGTACTTC. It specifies CASGMRWFWETQYF.